This TCR beta chain was identified during a study of PD-1 blockade in classical Hodgkin lymphoma. The time point was: cycle 4 day 1 (C4D1), after less than 7 weeks of nivolumab. Relapse was seen in all patients after autologous stem cell transplantation, and brentuximab vedotin exposure was variable. Profiling relied on immunoSEQ multiplex PCR, and the TCRdb table lists in-frame clones only, not all of them. In the table there are more than 20,000 clones, 60% to 80% of which are singletons. Material: peripheral blood mononuclear cells (PBMCs), obtained before the fourth cycle of nivolumab. This clonotype was obtained from a human donor with classical Hodgkin lymphoma.

This chain's CDR3 is CASSLVAEGYTF. CDR3 DNA: TGTGCCAGCAGCTTAGTTGCGGAAGGCTACACCTTC. The rearrangement joins TRBV7-2 to TRBJ1-2; D unresolved. Germline values: CDR1 SGHTA, CDR2 FQGNSA. V gave up 1 base and J gave up 8 bases, with 8 bases separating them. This CDR3 is 12 amino acids long. The full variable domain, its missing parts supplied by reference TRBV7-2 and TRBJ1-2, is GAGVSQSPSNKVTEKGKDVELRCDPISGHTALYWYRQSLGQGLEFLIYFQGNSAPDKSGLPSDRFSAERTGGSVSTLTIQRTQQEDSAVYLCASSLVAEGYTFGSGTRLTVV.